The entry that follows covers one TCR beta chain sequence. Its cognate antigen is unknown. CDR1 is SGHDN and CDR2 is FVKESK in the germline V gene. V was pared by 0 bases and J by 4 bases, with 17 bases between. The CDR3 has 17 residues. The data were obtained in a study of T cell responses to AZD1222 COVID-19 vaccine. General study results and limits: After the peak T cell response, and only then, were repertoires sampled. Spike-specific TCRs gained breadth and depth after people received two AZD1222 doses. Targeting of unmutated variant regions was reportedly seen in nearly half of spike-specific TCRs. Baseline antibody screening turned up just five to seven seropositive AZD1222 recipients.

Using immunoSEQ multiplex PCR, the repertoire was profiled, and TCRdb retains in-frame clones only, with some absent. This table has about 150,000 clones, around 88% appearing once. The chain is built from TRBV14 and TRBJ2-3; D might be TRBD2 (5 bases). Sequences were derived from peripheral blood, sampled on day 0 of MenACWY control vaccination. The TCR comes from an adult in good health. For the CDR3, the DNA is TGTGCCAGCAGCCAAGATAACCGCCGACTAAGCGCAGATACGCAGTATTTT. As protein: CASSQDNRRLSADTQYF.